The 9 T cell receptor beta chains reported below all come from one sample, sequenced in a study of T cell responses to AZD1222 COVID-19 vaccine. TCRdb keeps only in-frame clones here, not all; method: immunoSEQ multiplex PCR. The table shows 120,000 to 150,000 clones, with approximately 88% occurring only once. The source material was peripheral blood, sampled on day 0 of MenACWY control vaccination. Source of these receptors: an adult in good health.

The rearrangement joins TRBV9 to TRBJ2-5; 16 bases agree with TRBD2. Germline loops: CDR1 SGDLS, CDR2 YYNGEE. This CDR3 is 18 amino acids long. With V trimmed by 3 bases and J by 0 bases, 5 bases remained unmatched. The CDR3 region has the DNA TGTGCCAGCAGCGAGGGACTAGCGGGAGGGGAATACCAAGAGACCCAGTACTTC. Translating gives CASSEGLAGGEYQETQYF. The whole variable domain, remainder taken from reference TRBV9 and TRBJ2-5, is DSGVTQTPKHLITATGQRVTLRCSPRSGDLSVYWYQQSLDQGLQFLIQYYNGEERAKGNILERFSAQQFPDLHSELNLSSLELGDSALYFCASSEGLAGGEYQETQYFGPGTRLLVL.

CDR3 in DNA: TGCAGTGCTAGTTACGGGGGGCTTGAGCAGTACTTC. It specifies CSASYGGLEQYF. The rearrangement links TRBV20-1 to TRBJ2-7, with D maybe TRBD2 (7 bases). Germline CDR1 reads DFQATT; CDR2 reads SNEGSKA (reference sequence). Trimming left V 3 bases short and J 7 bases short, with 13 bases between. CDR3 length: 12 amino acids.

The chain links TRBV7-9 to TRBJ2-7; no firm D call. CDR3 length: 15 amino acids. V shed 2 bases and J shed 0 bases, with 11 bases lying between them. Germline CDR1 SEHNR, CDR2 FQNEAQ (reference sequence). The CDR3 reads CASSLSTPSSYEQYF. The CDR3 DNA sequence: TGTGCCAGCAGCTTATCGACACCCAGCTCCTACGAGCAGTACTTC.

The rearrangement joins TRBV25-1 to TRBJ1-3; 7 nucleotides line up with TRBD1. V shed 5 bases, J shed 2 bases, and the junction held 6 bases outside the gene matches. CDR3 length equals 15 residues. Germline CDR1 MGHDK, CDR2 SYGVNS. The CDR3 sequence: CASSTQGGAGNTIYF. The CDR3 nucleotides read TGTGCCAGCAGTACCCAGGGGGGGGCTGGAAACACCATATATTTT.

This chain joins TRBV6-5 and TRBJ1-3, with TRBD1 as a possible D gene (5 bases). Trimming stripped 4 bases from V and 4 bases from J, with 14 bases between. The germline gives CDR1 MNHEY, CDR2 SVGAGI. The CDR3 is 15 residues long. CDR3 in amino acids: CASSWDEGPGNTIYF. In DNA, the CDR3 is TGTGCCAGCAGTTGGGACGAGGGGCCGGGAAACACCATATATTTT.

The chain links TRBV5-5 to TRBJ2-7, with a weak D call TRBD1 (5 bases). The CDR3 covers 15 residues. The germline gives CDR1 SGHKS, CDR2 YYEKEE (reference sequence). Trimming cost V 4 bases and J 9 bases, with 23 bases left between them. The CDR3 sequence: CASSTARPTGQGQYF. In DNA form, the CDR3 reads TGTGCCAGCAGCACTGCCCGTCCAACAGGCCAAGGGCAGTACTTC.

The V and J genes are TRBV27 and TRBJ1-1, with D possibly matching TRBD1 (6 bases). The V and J ends lost 3 bases and 4 bases respectively, with 15 bases between them. Per the germline V gene, CDR1 is MNHEY and CDR2 is SMNVEV (reference sequence). The CDR3 length is 15 residues. Here the CDR3 reads CASSLRGGGTTEAFF. The DNA of the CDR3 is TGTGCCAGCAGTTTGAGGGGGGGAGGAACCACTGAAGCTTTCTTT.

The chain couples TRBV9 to TRBJ1-2; 8 bases align to TRBD1. From germline, CDR1 is SGDLS and CDR2 YYNGEE. With 3 bases clipped from V and 4 bases from J, the junction kept 8 bases outside the gene matches. The CDR3 contains 15 residues. The CDR3 region is CASSAGQGLLYGYTF. The CDR3, as DNA: TGTGCCAGCAGCGCAGGACAGGGTCTCCTCTATGGCTACACCTTC. Supplemented by reference TRBV9 and TRBJ1-2, the full variable domain reads DSGVTQTPKHLITATGQRVTLRCSPRSGDLSVYWYQQSLDQGLQFLIQYYNGEERAKGNILERFSAQQFPDLHSELNLSSLELGDSALYFCASSAGQGLLYGYTFGSGTRLTVV.

Ten or more counts support this clone. This chain joins TRBV4-3 and TRBJ1-6, with D tentatively TRBD1 (5 bases). Trimming cost V 0 bases and J 9 bases, with 21 bases left between them. CDR1 is LGHNA and CDR2 is YSLEER in the germline V gene. The CDR3 extends over 18 amino acids. CDR3 DNA sequence: TGCGCCAGCAGCCAAGATTGGGGCGACCTAAATCTTGGTTCACCCCTCCACTTT. This encodes CASSQDWGDLNLGSPLHF.